This TCR beta chain came from a study of neurological immune-mediated disorders. Overall study results and limits: Expanded clones shared no CDR3 amino acid sequences across subjects, suggesting private repertoires in all groups.

Time point noted: longitudinal time-point 3. Healthy control samples came from blood bank volunteers in Maryland, USA. The unsorted libraries originated from 2 million PBMCs kept at -80 C. This clonotype was recorded many times. Its antigen is unknown. The cDNA came from 5'RACE with 10-nucleotide random UMIs. TCRdb used MiXCR to reprocess the 5' RACE reads, holding one entry per CDR3 protein. The sample lists roughly 57,000 distinct CDR3 sequences, more than 7% occurring once. This receptor was taken from a woman aged 40 to 50 in good health. Material: PBMCs.

The CDR3 sequence: CSVENLARNTEAFF. The CDR3 nucleotides read TGCAGCGTTGAAAATCTGGCGAGGAACACTGAAGCTTTCTTT. The V and J genes are TRBV29-1 and TRBJ1-1, with D hard to call. The CDR3 has 14 amino acids. Trimming left V 2 bases short and J 1 base short, with 11 bases between. Per germline, CDR1 SQVTM and CDR2 ANQGSEA.